Below, 14 T cell receptor beta chains from the same sample are listed, as sequenced in a study of CD8+ T cells in alopecia areata. RNA was extracted and reverse transcribed into cDNA as the sequencing template. Profiling relied on immunoSEQ multiplex PCR, and the TCRdb table lists in-frame clones only, not all of them. The table shows about 19,000 clones, with around three fifths occurring only once. The treatment denotes: oral pan-JAK inhibitor, 5-10 mg twice daily. Alopecia areata patients had lesional scalp punch biopsies and peripheral blood taken from them. Sequenced here: skin, sampled at week 4, from a patient treated with tofacitinib. These receptors were collected from a human donor with alopecia areata.

This clone came up a few times. V usage is TRBV28 and J usage is TRBJ2-7, with D hard to call. The germline gives CDR1 MDHEN, CDR2 SYDVKM. V lost 3 bases and J lost 4, with 13 bases in between. The CDR3 spans 14 residues. In DNA form, the CDR3 reads TGTGCCAGCAGTTTGGTCCTTTACACTTACGAGCAGTACTTC. It encodes CASSLVLYTYEQYF. Supplemented by reference TRBV28 and TRBJ2-7, the full variable domain reads DVKVTQSSRYLVKRTGEKVFLECVQDMDHENMFWYRQDPGLGLRLIYFSYDVKMKEKGDIPEGYSVSREKKERFSLILESASTNQTSMYLCASSLVLYTYEQYFGPGTRLTVT.

The genes are TRBV7-4 and TRBJ2-1; 10 nucleotides align to TRBD2. The CDR3 is made up of 15 amino acids. The V gene's germline CDR1 is SGHVT and CDR2 SQSDAQ. The V and J ends lost 6 bases and 4 bases, in that order; junction bases with no gene match: 6. The CDR3 DNA is TGTGCCAGCAGGTCCCGGACTAGCGGATACAATGAGCAGTTCTTC. Amino acid sequence: CASRSRTSGYNEQFF.

V is TRBV6-1 and J is TRBJ2-3; possible D gene TRBD2, 6 bases. Trimming took off 4 bases at V and 3 bases at J, with 14 bases between the two ends. The CDR3 length is 15 residues. Germline V gives CDR1 MNHNS, CDR2 SASEGT. CDR3 protein: CASSAAAGGTDTQYF. CDR3 sequence (DNA): TGTGCCAGCAGTGCTGCGGCCGGGGGAACAGATACGCAGTATTTT.

The chain employs TRBV5-5 and TRBJ2-5; tentative D call: TRBD2 (6 bases). Trimming left V 4 bases short and J 3 bases short, with 22 bases between. This CDR3 spans 17 amino acids. Per germline, CDR1 SGHKS and CDR2 YYEKEE (reference sequence). The CDR3 protein is CASSPLYTEAGEETQYF. CDR3 nucleotides: TGTGCCAGCAGCCCTTTATACACGGAAGCGGGCGAAGAGACCCAGTACTTC.

A word on this clone: The sample carries other DNA sequences with the same CDR3. This chain connects TRBV4-1 to TRBJ2-5, with TRBD2 as a possible D gene (6 bases). Deletions cut 3 bases from V and 3 bases from J, with 14 bases between. Germline V gene data show CDR1 as MGHRA and CDR2 as YSYEKL. The CDR3 contains 15 residues. DNA of the CDR3: TGCGCCAGCAGCCAGCGGGAAGGGGCAAAAGAGACCCAGTACTTC. It translates to CASSQREGAKETQYF.

CDR3 DNA sequence: TGCGCCAGCAGCCGTCTGAAGGGACAGGGTTCAGGTGGCTACACCTTC. Translated, it gives CASSRLKGQGSGGYTF. The chain combines TRBV4-3 with TRBJ1-2; 9 bases line up with TRBD1. In germline, CDR1 is LGHNA, CDR2 YSLEER. There are 16 residues in the CDR3. Trimming took 4 bases from V and 7 from J; bases not matched to a gene: 13.

The chain joins TRBV4-1 to TRBJ1-6, with D tentatively TRBD1 (5 bases). This CDR3 region has 16 residues. V was shortened by 0 bases and J by 7 bases, with 13 bases between the two germline ends. CDR1 and CDR2 (germline): MGHRA, YSYEKL. This CDR3 reads CASSQDSRGRNSPLHF. The CDR3 DNA reads TGCGCCAGCAGCCAAGATTCGAGGGGCCGAAATTCACCCCTCCACTTT.

This clone is labeled as medium-sized. The chain joins TRBV5-4 to TRBJ1-1; unclear D gene. The CDR3 runs 15 residues. Germline CDR1 SGHNT, CDR2 YYREEE (reference sequence). V was pared by 5 bases and J by 5 bases, with 19 bases between. The chain's CDR3 is CASSHKRTLGTEAFF. CDR3 in DNA: TGTGCCAGCAGTCATAAGCGTACCCTCGGGACTGAAGCTTTCTTT.

Concerning this clone itself: Its ends do not fully match the called genes, so a read error is possible. This specimen includes other DNA sequences encoding the same CDR3. The chain links TRBV6-1 to TRBJ2-3; maybe TRBD2 (5 bases). The CDR3 runs to 12 residues. The germline CDR1 and CDR2 sequences are MNHNS and SASEGT. CDR3 DNA sequence: TGCGCCATCCGGGGTGACACAGATACGCAGTATTTT. It yields the protein CAIRGDTDTQYF.

The V gene is TRBV7-8, the J gene TRBJ2-1, with D possibly matching TRBD1 (6 bases). V lost 5 bases, J lost 5 bases, and 10 bases lay in between. The germline V gene has CDR1 SGHVS and CDR2 FQNEAQ. The CDR3 length is 13 residues. The chain's CDR3 is CASSPQGHNEQFF. Here the CDR3 DNA reads TGTGCCAGCAGCCCCCAGGGGCACAATGAGCAGTTCTTC. The entire variable domain, with the rest obtained from reference TRBV7-8 and TRBJ2-1, is as follows: GAGVSQSPRYKVAKRGQDVALRCDPISGHVSLFWYQQALGQGPEFLTYFQNEAQLDKSGLPSDRFFAERPEGSVSTLKIQRTQQEDSAVYLCASSPQGHNEQFFGPGTRLTVL.

The chain links TRBV28 to TRBJ1-3; 10 nucleotides match TRBD1. CDR3 length: 17 residues. Germline-derived CDR1 and CDR2 are MDHEN and SYDVKM. The junction had 10 bases not matched to a gene; V was cut back by 8 bases and J by 0 bases. The CDR3 region has the DNA TGTGCCAGCTCCGAACTGGGACAGGGGATCTCTGGAAACACCATATATTTT. Translation gives CASSELGQGISGNTIYF.

The rearrangement joins TRBV7-2 to TRBJ2-5; TRBD1 agrees at 8 bases. This CDR3 has 14 residues. The germline gives CDR1 SGHTA, CDR2 FQGNSA. Germline trimming cut 4 bases from V and 5 bases from J; bases unmatched to any gene: 6. The CDR3 loop is CASSYRTGRETQYF. The CDR3 DNA reads as TGTGCCAGCAGCTACCGGACAGGGCGGGAGACCCAGTACTTC.

This clone has just a few counts. This sequence joins TRBV7-2 and TRBJ2-7, with 9 nucleotides matching TRBD1. CDR3 length: 15 amino acids. V trimming: 1 base; J trimming: 3 bases; junction bases outside the gene matches: 4. Germline CDR1 reads SGHTA; CDR2 reads FQGNSA. The CDR3 DNA reads TGTGCCAGCAGCTTAGTAGACAGGGGGGACTACGAGCAGTACTTC. The encoded protein is CASSLVDRGDYEQYF.

This clone was picked up a small number of times. Germline is not matched at one junction end, which may reflect a read error. The chain has TRBV7-2 and TRBJ1-2, with TRBD1 matching over 10 bases. Germline V CDR1 and CDR2: SGHTA, FQGNSA. The CDR3 contains 16 residues. CDR3 DNA sequence: TGTGCCAGCAGCGCACCTATCGGACAGGGGGTTTATGTCTACACCTTC. This sequence encodes CASSAPIGQGVYVYTF.